Listed here is a single T cell receptor beta chain. Per germline, CDR1 DFQATT and CDR2 SNEGSKA (reference sequence). V was pared by 3 bases and J by 2 bases, with 11 bases between. The CDR3 is 13 residues long. The data originate from a study of blood T cells in healthy people across ages. Each sample gave at least 6.5 million isolated PBMCs. For the second PCR, which ran for roughly 7 to 11 cycles, a sample-barcoded 5' primer and a J-beta primer mix were used. Tags on each cDNA molecule came from a template-switch adaptor with 12 random nucleotides. TCRdb re-called the 5' RACE reads with MiXCR, one entry per CDR3 protein. The sample contains some 1.4 million distinct CDR3 sequences, roughly 40% of which appear only once.

The TCR sequence derives from a woman aged 18-29 years in good health. This chain connects TRBV20-1 to TRBJ2-7; maybe TRBD1 (6 bases). The sample comprised blood. The CDR3 DNA follows: TGCAGTGCTAGGTCCCCAGGGGCCTACGAGCAGTACTTC. This codes for CSARSPGAYEQYF.